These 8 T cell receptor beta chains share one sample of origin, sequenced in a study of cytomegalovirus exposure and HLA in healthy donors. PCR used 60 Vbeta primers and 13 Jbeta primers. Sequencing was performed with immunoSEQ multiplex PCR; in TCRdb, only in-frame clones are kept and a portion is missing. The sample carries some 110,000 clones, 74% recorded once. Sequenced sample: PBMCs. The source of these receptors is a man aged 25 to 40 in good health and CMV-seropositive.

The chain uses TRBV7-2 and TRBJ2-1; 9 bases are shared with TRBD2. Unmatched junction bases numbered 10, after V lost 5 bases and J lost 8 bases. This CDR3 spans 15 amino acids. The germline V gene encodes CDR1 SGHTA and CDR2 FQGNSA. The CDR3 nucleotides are TGTGCCAGCAGCCCAGCGGCGGGGGGGCCTGATGAGCAGTTCTTC. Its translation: CASSPAAGGPDEQFF.

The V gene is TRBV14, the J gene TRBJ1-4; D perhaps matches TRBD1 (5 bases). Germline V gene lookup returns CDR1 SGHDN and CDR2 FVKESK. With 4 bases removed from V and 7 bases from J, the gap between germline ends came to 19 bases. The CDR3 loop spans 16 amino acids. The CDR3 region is CASSPHRNGGGEKLFF. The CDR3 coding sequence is TGTGCCAGCAGCCCCCACAGGAACGGGGGAGGTGAAAAACTGTTTTTT.

The CDR3 coding sequence is TGTGCCAGCAGTGAAGTATTTGGCAACACCGGGGAGCTGTTTTTT. Translation: CASSEVFGNTGELFF. This chain links TRBV2 with TRBJ2-2; D is unresolved. V was pared by 1 base and J by 2 bases, with 8 bases between. This CDR3 has 15 amino acids. CDR1 and CDR2 (germline): SNHLY, FYNNEI.

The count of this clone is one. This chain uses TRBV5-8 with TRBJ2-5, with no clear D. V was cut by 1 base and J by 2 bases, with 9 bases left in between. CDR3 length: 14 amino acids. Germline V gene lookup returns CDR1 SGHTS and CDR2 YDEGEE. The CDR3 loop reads CASSLSPSQETQYF. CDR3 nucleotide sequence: TGTGCCAGCAGCTTGAGCCCTTCTCAAGAGACCCAGTACTTC.

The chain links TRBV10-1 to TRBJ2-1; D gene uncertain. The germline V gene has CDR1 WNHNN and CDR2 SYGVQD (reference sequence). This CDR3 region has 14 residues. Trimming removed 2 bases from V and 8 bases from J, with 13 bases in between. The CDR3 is CASSEGPSWDEQFF. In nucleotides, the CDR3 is TGCGCCAGCAGTGAGGGGCCATCCTGGGATGAGCAGTTCTTC.

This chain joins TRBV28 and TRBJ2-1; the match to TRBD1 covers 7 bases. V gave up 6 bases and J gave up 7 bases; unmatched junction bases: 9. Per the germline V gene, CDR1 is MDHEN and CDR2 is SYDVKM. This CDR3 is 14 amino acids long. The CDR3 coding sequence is TGTGCCAGCAGCGAAGGGGGCGATGGGAATGAGCAGTTCTTC. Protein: CASSEGGDGNEQFF.

The CDR3 bases are TGTGCCAGCAGTGGGACCAGGGTCGGTAACTATGGCTACACCTTC. The encoded protein is CASSGTRVGNYGYTF. The V gene is TRBV2, the J gene TRBJ1-2; D possibly corresponds to TRBD1 (5 bases). Trimming pared 4 bases from V and 1 base from J, leaving 13 bases between. Germline CDR1 SNHLY, CDR2 FYNNEI. The CDR3 covers 15 residues.

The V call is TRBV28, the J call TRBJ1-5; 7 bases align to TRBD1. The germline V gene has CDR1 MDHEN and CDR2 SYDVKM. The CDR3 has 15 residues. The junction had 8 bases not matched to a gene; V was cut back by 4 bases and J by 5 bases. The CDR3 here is CASSSIQGVDQPQHF. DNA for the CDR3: TGTGCCAGCAGTTCCATCCAGGGGGTTGATCAGCCCCAGCATTTT.